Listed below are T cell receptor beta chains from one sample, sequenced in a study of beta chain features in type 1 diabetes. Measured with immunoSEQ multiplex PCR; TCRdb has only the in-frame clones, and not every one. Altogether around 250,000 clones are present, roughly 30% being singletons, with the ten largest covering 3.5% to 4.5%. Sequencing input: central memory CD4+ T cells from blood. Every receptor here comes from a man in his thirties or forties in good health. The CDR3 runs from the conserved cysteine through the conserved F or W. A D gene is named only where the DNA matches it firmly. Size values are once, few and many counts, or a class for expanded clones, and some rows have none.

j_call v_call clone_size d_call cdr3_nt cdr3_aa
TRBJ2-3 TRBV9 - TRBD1 TGTGCCAGCAGCGCTCAGGGGACAGGGGTCACAGATACGCAGTATTTT CASSAQGTGVTDTQYF
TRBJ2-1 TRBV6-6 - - TGTGCCAGCTCCAGACGGGACGAGCAGTTCTTC CASSRRDEQFF
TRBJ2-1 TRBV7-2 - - TGTGCCAGCAGCCCCGGACTAGGGGGCAATGAGCAGTTCTTC CASSPGLGGNEQFF
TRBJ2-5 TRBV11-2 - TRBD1 TGTGCCAGCACTTTCCAGCTGGGACAGGGAAAGGAGACCCAGTACTTC CASTFQLGQGKETQYF
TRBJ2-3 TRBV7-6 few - TGTGCCAGCAGCTTAGGTGGCACAGGGCTCACAGATACGCAGTATTTT CASSLGGTGLTDTQYF
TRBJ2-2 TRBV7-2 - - TGTGCCAGCAGCGCCAGACAGGGAGGGAACACCGGGGAGCTGTTTTTT CASSARQGGNTGELFF
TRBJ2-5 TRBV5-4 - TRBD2 TGTGCCAGCTACACCAGCGGGGGCAGGGAGACCCAGTACTTC CASYTSGGRETQYF
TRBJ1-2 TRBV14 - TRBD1 TGTGCCAGCAGCCAACTCGACAGGGGTAGTGACGGCTACACCTTC CASSQLDRGSDGYTF
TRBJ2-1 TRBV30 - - TGTGCCTGGAGTACAGGAGGGTTCGAGTTCTTC CAWSTGGFEFF
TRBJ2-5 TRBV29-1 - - TGCAGCGGTGTAGGTGGCCAAGAGACCCAGTACTTC CSGVGGQETQYF
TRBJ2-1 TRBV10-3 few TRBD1 TGTGCCATCAGTGGGGGACAGCTTAACTACAATGAGCAGTTCTTC CAISGGQLNYNEQFF
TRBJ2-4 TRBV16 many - TGTGCCAGCAGCCAATCGGTCGGGCTCGGGGATATTACCAAAAACATTCAGTACTTC CASSQSVGLGDITKNIQYF
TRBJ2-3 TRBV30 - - TGTGCCTGGACAGTTAGCACAGATACGCAGTATTTT CAWTVSTDTQYF
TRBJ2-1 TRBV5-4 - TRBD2 TGTGCCAGCAGCTTGGTTGGACTAGCGGACAATGAGCAGTTCTTC CASSLVGLADNEQFF
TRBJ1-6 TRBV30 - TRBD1 TGTGCCTGGAGCCGACAAGCAGGGGGTGAATCACCCCTCCACTTT CAWSRQAGGESPLHF
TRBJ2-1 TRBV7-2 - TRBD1 TGTGCCAGCAGCTTAGGACAGGGTCTCAATGAGCAGTTCTTC CASSLGQGLNEQFF
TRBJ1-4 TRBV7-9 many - TGTGCCAGCAGCGGTGAAAAACTGTTTTTT CASSGEKLFF
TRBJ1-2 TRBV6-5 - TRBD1 TGTGCCAGCAGTGGGGACAGGGGGAATGGCTACACCTTC CASSGDRGNGYTF
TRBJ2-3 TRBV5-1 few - TGCGCCAGCAGCTTGTTACTCGCAGATACGCAGTATTTT CASSLLLADTQYF
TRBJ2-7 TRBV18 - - TGTGCCAGCTCACCATCTGTCGGATCCTACGAGCAGTACTTC CASSPSVGSYEQYF
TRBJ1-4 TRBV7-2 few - TGTGCCAGCAGCTTAGACAGCTATGAAAAACTGTTTTTT CASSLDSYEKLFF
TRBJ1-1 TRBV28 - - TGTGCCAGCAGTTTATGGTCTCCGCGGGACGGGCTAGACACTGAAGCTTTCTTT CASSLWSPRDGLDTEAFF
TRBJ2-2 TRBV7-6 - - TGTGCCAGCAGTAATACTAGAGCCGGGGAGCTGTTTTTT CASSNTRAGELFF
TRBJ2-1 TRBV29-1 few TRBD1 TGCAGCGCCTGGACAGGGGGTGGGGATGAGCAGTTCTTC CSAWTGGGDEQFF
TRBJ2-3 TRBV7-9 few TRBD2 TGTGCCAGCAGCTTCTGGAGCGGGGGGACCGATACGCAGTATTTT CASSFWSGGTDTQYF
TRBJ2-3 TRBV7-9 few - TGTGCCAGCAATAACGCCCCGGGGGTCACAGATACGCAGTATTTT CASNNAPGVTDTQYF
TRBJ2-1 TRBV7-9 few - TGTGCCAGCAGCGACCGTTATGAGCAGTTCTTC CASSDRYEQFF
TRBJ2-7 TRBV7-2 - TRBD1 TGTGCCAGCAGCGCAGACAGGGGGAGCTCCTACGAGCAGTACTTC CASSADRGSSYEQYF
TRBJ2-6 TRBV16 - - TGTGCCAGCAGCCAGTCCATCTCTGGGGCCAACGTCCTGACTTTC CASSQSISGANVLTF
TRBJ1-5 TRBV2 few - TGTGCCAGCAAGGCAGGGGAAATTCAGCCCCAGCATTTT CASKAGEIQPQHF
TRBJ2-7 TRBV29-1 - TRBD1 TGCAGCGTCTCACCGGGACAGGGATCCTACGAGCAGTACTTC CSVSPGQGSYEQYF
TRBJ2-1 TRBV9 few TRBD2 TGTGCCAGCAGCCCCGGGACTAGCTTGAATGAGCAGTTCTTC CASSPGTSLNEQFF
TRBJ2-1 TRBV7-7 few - TGTGCCAGCAGCCAGACACTCTACAATGAGCAGTTCTTC CASSQTLYNEQFF
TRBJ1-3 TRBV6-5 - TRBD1 TGTGCCAGCAGTTCCGGGACAGCTGGAAACACCATATATTTT CASSSGTAGNTIYF
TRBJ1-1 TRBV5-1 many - TGCGCCAGCAGCTTCCAGGGAATCCCTGAAGCTTTCTTT CASSFQGIPEAFF
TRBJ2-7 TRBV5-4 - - TGTGCCAGCAGCTCGGCAGGGAGCTCCTACGAGCAGTACTTC CASSSAGSSYEQYF
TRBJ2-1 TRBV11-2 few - TGTGCCAGCAGCCCCAGGGAGCTCTACAATGAGCAGTTCTTC CASSPRELYNEQFF
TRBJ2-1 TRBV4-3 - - TGCGCCAGCAGCCAAGGCCCCGCGGGATACAATGAGCAGTTCTTC CASSQGPAGYNEQFF
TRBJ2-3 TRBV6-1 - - TGTGCCAGCAGGGCAGGGGGCACAGATACGCAGTATTTT CASRAGGTDTQYF
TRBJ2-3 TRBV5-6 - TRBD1 TGTGCCAGCAGCAACCTGGGACAGGGTAACACAGATACGCAGTATTTT CASSNLGQGNTDTQYF
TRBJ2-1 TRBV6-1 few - TGTGCCAGCAGGCCATCGGGAGCCAATGAGCAGTTCTTC CASRPSGANEQFF
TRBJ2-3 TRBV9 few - TGTGCCAGCAGCGTAGGGGGGACAGATACGCAGTATTTT CASSVGGTDTQYF
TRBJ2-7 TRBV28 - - TGTGCCAGCCTGGACTATGACGAGCAGTACTTC CASLDYDEQYF
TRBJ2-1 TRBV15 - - TGTGCCACCAGCAGAGATCCGGCGGGGGCTTACTACAATGAGCAGTTCTTC CATSRDPAGAYYNEQFF
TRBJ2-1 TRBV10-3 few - TGTGCCGCCGGGGACCAGCGGAAGTCCTACAATGAGCAGTTCTTC CAAGDQRKSYNEQFF
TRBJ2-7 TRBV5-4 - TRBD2 TGTGCCAGCAGCCTTTCCCTAGCGGAAAACTACGAGCAGTACTTC CASSLSLAENYEQYF
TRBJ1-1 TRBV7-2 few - TGTGCCAGCAGCGTAGAGGGAAGGCGTGGGAACACTGAAGCTTTCTTT CASSVEGRRGNTEAFF
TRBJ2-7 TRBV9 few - TGTGCCAGCAGCTCCATTGGCGGGATCTACGAGCAGTACTTC CASSSIGGIYEQYF
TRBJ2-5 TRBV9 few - TGTGCCAGCAGCTCCAGACTGGAAGAGACCCAGTACTTC CASSSRLEETQYF
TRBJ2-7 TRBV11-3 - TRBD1 TGTGCCAGCAGGCCCGGGACAGCCTACGAGCAGTACTTC CASRPGTAYEQYF